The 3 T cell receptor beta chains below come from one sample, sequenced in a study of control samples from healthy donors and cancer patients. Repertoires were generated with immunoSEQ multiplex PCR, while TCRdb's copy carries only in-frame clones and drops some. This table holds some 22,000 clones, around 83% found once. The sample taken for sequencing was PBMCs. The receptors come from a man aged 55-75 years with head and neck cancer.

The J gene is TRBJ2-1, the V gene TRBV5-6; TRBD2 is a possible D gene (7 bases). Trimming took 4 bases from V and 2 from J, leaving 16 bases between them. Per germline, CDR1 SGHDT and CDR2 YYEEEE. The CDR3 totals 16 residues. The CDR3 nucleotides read TGTGCCAGCAGCCCCTGGGAGGGGGGGACCTACAATGAGCAGTTCTTC. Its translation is CASSPWEGGTYNEQFF.

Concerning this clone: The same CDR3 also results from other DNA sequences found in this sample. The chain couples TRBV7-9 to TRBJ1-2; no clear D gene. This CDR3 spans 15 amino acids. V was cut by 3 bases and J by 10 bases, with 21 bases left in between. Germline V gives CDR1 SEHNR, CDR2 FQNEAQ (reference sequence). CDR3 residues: CASSFPEVRRDDYTF. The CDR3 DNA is TGTGCCAGCAGCTTCCCAGAAGTGCGTCGCGATGACTACACCTTC.

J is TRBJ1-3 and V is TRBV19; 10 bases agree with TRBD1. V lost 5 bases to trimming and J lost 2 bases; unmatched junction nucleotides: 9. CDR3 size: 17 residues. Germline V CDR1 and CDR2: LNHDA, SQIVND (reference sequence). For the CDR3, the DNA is TGTGCCAGTAGTCCTGGGACAGGGGCGGCCCCTGGAAACACCATATATTTT. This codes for CASSPGTGAAPGNTIYF. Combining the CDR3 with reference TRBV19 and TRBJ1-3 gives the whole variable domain DGGITQSPKYLFRKEGQNVTLSCEQNLNHDAMYWYRQDPGQGLRLIYYSQIVNDFQKGDIAEGYSVSREKKESFPLTVTSAQKNPTAFYLCASSPGTGAAPGNTIYFGEGSWLTVV.